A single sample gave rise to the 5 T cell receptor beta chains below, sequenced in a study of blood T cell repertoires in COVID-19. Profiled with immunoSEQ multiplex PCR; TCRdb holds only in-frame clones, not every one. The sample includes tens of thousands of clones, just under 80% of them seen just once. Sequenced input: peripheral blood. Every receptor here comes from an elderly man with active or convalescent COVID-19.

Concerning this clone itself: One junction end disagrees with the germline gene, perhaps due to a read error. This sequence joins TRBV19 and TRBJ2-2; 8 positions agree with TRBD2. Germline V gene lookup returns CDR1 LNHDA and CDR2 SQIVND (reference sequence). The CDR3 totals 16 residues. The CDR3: CASSIEGGRSTRELFF. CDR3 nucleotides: TGTGCCAGTAGTATAGAGGGCGGGAGGAGCACCAGGGAGCTGTTTTTT.

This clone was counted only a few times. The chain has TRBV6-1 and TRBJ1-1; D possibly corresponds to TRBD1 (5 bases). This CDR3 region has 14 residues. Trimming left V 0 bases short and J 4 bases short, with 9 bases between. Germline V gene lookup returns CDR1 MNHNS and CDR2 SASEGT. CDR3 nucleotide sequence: TGTGCCAGCAGTGAAGCAGACGGGGGCACTGAAGCTTTCTTT. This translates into CASSEADGGTEAFF.

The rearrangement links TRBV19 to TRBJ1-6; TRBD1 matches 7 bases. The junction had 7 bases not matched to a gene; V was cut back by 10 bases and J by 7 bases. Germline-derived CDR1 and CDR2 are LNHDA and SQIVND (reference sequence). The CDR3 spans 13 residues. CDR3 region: CATSGQVNSPLHF. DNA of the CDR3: TGTGCCACCTCCGGACAGGTCAATTCACCCCTCCACTTT.

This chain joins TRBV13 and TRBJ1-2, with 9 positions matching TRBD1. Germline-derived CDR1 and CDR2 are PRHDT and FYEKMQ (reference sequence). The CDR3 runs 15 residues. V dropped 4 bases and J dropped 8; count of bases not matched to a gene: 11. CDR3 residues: CASSYQRGQGRGYTF. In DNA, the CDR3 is TGTGCCAGCAGCTACCAGAGGGGACAGGGCCGCGGCTACACCTTC. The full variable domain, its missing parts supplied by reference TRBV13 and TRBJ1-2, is AAGVIQSPRHLIKEKRETATLKCYPIPRHDTVYWYQQGPGQDPQFLISFYEKMQSDKGSIPDRFSAQQFSDYHSELNMSSLELGDSALYFCASSYQRGQGRGYTFGSGTRLTVV.

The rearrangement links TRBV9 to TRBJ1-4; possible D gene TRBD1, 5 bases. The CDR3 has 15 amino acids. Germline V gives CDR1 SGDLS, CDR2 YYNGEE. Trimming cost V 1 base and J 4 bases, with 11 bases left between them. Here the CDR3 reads CASSVSGRVNEKLFF. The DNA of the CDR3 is TGTGCCAGCAGCGTATCTGGCAGGGTTAATGAAAAACTGTTTTTT.